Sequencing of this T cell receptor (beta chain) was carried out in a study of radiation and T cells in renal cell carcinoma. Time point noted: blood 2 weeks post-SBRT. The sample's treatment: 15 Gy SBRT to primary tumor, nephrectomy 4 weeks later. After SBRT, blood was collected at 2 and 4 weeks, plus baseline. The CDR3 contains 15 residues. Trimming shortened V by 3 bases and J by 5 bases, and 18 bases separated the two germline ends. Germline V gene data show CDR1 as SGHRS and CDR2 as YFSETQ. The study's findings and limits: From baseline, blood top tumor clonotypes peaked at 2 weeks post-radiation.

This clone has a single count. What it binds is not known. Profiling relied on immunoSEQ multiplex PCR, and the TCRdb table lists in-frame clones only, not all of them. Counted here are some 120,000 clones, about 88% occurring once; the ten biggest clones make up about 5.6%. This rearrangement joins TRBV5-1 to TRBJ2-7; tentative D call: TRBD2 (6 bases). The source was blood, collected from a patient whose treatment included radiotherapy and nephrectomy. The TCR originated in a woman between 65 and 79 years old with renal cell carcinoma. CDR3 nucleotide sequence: TGCGCCAGCAGCTCGCCGGGACTTCCACCTAACGAGCAGTACTTC. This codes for CASSSPGLPPNEQYF.